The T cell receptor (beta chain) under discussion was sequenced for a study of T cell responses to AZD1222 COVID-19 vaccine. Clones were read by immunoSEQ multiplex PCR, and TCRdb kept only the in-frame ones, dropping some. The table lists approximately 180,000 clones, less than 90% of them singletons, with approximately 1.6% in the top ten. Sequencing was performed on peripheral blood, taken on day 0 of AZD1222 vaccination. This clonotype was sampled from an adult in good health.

CDR3 coding DNA: TGCGCCAGCAGCTTTGACAAGAACACTGAAGCTTTCTTT. Translating it yields CASSFDKNTEAFF. V and J are TRBV5-1 and TRBJ1-1; D gene ambiguous. Per germline, CDR1 SGHRS and CDR2 YFSETQ. V dropped 2 bases and J dropped 1 base, with 6 bases sitting between them. The CDR3 has 13 amino acids.